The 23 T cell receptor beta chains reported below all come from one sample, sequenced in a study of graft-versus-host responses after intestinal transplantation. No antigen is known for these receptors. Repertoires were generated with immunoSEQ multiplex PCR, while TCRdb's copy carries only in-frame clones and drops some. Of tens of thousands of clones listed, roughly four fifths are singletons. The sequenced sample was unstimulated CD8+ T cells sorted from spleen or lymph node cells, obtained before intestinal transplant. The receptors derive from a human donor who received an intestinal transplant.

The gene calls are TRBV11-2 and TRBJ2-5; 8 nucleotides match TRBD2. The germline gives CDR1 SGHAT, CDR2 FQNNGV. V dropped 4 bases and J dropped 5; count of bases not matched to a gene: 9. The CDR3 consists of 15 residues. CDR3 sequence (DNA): TGTGCCAGCAGCTCGAGCGGGAGACGTTTCGAGACCCAGTACTTC. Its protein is CASSSSGRRFETQYF. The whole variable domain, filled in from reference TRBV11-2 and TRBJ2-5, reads EAGVAQSPRYKIIEKRQSVAFWCNPISGHATLYWYQQILGQGPKLLIQFQNNGVVDDSQLPKDRFSAERLKGVDSTLKIQPAKLEDSAVYLCASSSSGRRFETQYFGPGTRLLVL.

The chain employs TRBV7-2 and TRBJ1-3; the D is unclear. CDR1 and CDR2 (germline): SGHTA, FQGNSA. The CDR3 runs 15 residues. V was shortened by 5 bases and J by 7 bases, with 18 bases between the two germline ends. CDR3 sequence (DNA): TGTGCCAGCAGCGTCGACGGGGTAGAATGGAACACCATATATTTT. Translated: CASSVDGVEWNTIYF.

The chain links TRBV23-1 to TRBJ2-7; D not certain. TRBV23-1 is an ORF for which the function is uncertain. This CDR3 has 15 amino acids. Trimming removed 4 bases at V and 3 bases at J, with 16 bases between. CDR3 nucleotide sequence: TGCGCCAGCAGTCTCACTCGAGTTCTGATCTACGAGCAGTACTTC. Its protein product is CASSLTRVLIYEQYF.

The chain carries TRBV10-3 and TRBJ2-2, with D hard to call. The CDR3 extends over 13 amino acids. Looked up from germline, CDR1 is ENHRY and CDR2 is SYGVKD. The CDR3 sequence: CAFCSSRTGELFF. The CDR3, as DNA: TGTGCTTTTTGTAGCAGCCGCACCGGGGAGCTGTTTTTT.

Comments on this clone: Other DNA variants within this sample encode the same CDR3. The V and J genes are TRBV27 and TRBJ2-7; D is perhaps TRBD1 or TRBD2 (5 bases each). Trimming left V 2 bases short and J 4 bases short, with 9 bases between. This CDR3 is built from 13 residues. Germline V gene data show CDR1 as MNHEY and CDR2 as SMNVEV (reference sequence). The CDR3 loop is CASSLGGGYEQYF. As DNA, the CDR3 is TGTGCCAGCAGTTTAGGGGGTGGGTACGAGCAGTACTTC.

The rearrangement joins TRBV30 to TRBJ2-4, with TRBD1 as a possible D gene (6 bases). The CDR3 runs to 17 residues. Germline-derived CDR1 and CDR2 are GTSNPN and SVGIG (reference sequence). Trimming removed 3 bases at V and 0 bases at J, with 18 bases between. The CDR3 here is CAWSAGQGLLAKNIQYF. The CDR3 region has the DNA TGTGCCTGGAGCGCCGGGCAGGGGCTACTAGCCAAAAACATTCAGTACTTC.

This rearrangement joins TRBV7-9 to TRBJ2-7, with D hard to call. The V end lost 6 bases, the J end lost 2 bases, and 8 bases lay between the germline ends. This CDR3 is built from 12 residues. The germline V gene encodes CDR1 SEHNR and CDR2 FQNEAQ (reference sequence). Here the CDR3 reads CASSQDAYEQYF. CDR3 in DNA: TGTGCCAGCAGTCAAGACGCCTACGAGCAGTACTTC.

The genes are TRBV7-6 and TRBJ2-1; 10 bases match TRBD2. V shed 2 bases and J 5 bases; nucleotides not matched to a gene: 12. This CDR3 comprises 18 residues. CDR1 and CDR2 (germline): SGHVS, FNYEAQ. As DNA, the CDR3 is TGTGCCAGCAGCTTATTACCTAGCGGGAGTGTTAAGGACAATGAGCAGTTCTTC. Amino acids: CASSLLPSGSVKDNEQFF.

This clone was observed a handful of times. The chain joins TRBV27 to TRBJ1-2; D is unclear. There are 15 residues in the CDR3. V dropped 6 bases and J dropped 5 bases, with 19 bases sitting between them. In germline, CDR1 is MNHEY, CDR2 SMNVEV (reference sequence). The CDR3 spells CASSPYADSYYGYTF. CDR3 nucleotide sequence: TGTGCCAGCAGCCCCTACGCGGACTCCTATTATGGCTACACCTTC.

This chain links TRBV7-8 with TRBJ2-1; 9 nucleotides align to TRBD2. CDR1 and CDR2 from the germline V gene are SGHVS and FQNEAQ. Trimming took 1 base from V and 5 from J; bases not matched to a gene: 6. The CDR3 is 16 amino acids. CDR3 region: CASSLGASGTHNEQFF. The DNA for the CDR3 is TGTGCCAGCAGCTTAGGGGCTAGCGGGACTCACAATGAGCAGTTCTTC.

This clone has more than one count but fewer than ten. The CDR3 DNA reads TGTGCCAGCAGTGAAGGGCCGGGACCCCCATACGAGCAGTACTTC. Amino acid sequence: CASSEGPGPPYEQYF. The chain carries TRBV6-1 and TRBJ2-7; D is tentatively TRBD1 or TRBD2 (5 bases each). This CDR3 region has 15 residues. Germline V gene lookup returns CDR1 MNHNS and CDR2 SASEGT. V was shortened by 1 base and J by 4 bases, with 14 bases between the two germline ends.

The CDR3 DNA reads as TGTGCCAGCAGTGAAAAGTTTGGGGGCGGGAGGGCGCAGTATTTT. This codes for CASSEKFGGGRAQYF. V and J are TRBV2 and TRBJ2-3, with 9 bases identical to TRBD2. J gave up 10 bases and V 2 bases, and 10 bases lay outside the gene matches. This CDR3 is 15 amino acids long. Looked up from germline, CDR1 is SNHLY and CDR2 is FYNNEI.

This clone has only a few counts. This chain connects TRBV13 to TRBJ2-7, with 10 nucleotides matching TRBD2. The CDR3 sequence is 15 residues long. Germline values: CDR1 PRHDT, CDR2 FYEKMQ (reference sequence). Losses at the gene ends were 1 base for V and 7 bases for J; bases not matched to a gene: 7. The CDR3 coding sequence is TGTGCCAGCAGCTTAGAACCTAGCGGGAGTAGGGAGCAGTACTTC. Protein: CASSLEPSGSREQYF.

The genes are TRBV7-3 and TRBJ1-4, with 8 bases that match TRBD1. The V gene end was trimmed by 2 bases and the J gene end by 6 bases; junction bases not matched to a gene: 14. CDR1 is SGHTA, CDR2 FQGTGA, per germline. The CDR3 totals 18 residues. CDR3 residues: CASSLGPDRAERDEKLFF. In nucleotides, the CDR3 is TGTGCCAGCAGCTTAGGCCCGGACAGGGCTGAGAGGGATGAAAAACTGTTTTTT.

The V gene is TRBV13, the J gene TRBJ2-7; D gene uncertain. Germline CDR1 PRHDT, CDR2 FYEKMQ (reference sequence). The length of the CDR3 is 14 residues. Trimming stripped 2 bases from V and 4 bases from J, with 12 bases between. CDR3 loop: CASSLRDGQYEQYF. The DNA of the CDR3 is TGTGCCAGCAGCTTAAGAGACGGGCAATACGAGCAGTACTTC.

CDR3 DNA: TGTGCCAGCAGCCGAGAACGGGGCGCGGTGTCCTACGAGCAGTACTTC. This gives the protein CASSRERGAVSYEQYF. This chain connects TRBV7-9 to TRBJ2-7, with D possibly called TRBD1 or TRBD2 (5 bases each). From germline, CDR1 is SEHNR and CDR2 FQNEAQ (reference sequence). CDR3 size: 16 residues. The V gene lost 5 bases and the J gene lost 1 base, with 18 bases spanning the gap. Supplemented by reference TRBV7-9 and TRBJ2-7, the full variable domain reads DTGVSQNPRHKITKRGQNVTFRCDPISEHNRLYWYRQTLGQGPEFLTYFQNEAQLEKSRLLSDRFSAERPKGSFSTLEIQRTEQGDSAMYLCASSRERGAVSYEQYFGPGTRLTVT.

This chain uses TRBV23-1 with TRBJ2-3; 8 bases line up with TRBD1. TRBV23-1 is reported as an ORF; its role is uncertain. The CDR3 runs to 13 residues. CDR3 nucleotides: TGCGTCCCCCGGGACAGGCACACAGATACGCAGTATTTT. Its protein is CVPRDRHTDTQYF.

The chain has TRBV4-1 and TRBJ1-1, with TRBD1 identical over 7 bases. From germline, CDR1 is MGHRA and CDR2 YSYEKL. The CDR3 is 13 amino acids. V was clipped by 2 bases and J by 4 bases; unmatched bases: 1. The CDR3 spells CASSQPGGTEAFF. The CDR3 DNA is TGCGCCAGCAGCCAACCAGGGGGCACTGAAGCTTTCTTT.

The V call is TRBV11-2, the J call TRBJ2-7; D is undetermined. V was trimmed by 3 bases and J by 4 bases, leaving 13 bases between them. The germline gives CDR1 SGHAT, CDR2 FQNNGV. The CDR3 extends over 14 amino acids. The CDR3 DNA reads TGTGCCAGCAGCTTTAATAACATCCATTACGAGCAGTACTTC. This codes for CASSFNNIHYEQYF.

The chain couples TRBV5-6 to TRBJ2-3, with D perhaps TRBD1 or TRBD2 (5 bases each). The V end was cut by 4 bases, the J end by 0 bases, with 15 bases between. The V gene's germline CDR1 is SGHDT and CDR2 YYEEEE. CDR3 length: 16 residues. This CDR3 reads CASSPTHRDSTDTQYF. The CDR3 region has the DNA TGTGCCAGCAGCCCCACGCACCGGGACAGCACAGATACGCAGTATTTT.

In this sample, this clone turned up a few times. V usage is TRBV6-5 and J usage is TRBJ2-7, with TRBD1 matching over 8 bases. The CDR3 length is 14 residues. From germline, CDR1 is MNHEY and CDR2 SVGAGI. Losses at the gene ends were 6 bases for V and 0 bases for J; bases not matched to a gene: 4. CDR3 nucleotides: TGTGCCAGCAGCCCGGGACAGGCCTCCTACGAGCAGTACTTC. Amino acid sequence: CASSPGQASYEQYF.

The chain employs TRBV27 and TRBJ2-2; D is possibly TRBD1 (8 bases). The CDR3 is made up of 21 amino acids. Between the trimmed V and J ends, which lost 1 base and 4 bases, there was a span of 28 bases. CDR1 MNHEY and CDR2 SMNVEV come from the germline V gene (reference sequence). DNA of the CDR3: TGTGCCAGCAGTTTATACCCCATACAGGGGGGGTTTACTACCCTCACCGGGGAGCTGTTTTTT. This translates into CASSLYPIQGGFTTLTGELFF.

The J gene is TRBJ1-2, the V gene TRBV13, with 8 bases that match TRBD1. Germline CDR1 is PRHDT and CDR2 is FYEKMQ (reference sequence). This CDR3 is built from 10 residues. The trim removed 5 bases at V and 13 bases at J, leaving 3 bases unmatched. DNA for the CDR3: TGTGCCAGCAGCCAGGGGGCTGGCACCTTC. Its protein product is CASSQGAGTF.